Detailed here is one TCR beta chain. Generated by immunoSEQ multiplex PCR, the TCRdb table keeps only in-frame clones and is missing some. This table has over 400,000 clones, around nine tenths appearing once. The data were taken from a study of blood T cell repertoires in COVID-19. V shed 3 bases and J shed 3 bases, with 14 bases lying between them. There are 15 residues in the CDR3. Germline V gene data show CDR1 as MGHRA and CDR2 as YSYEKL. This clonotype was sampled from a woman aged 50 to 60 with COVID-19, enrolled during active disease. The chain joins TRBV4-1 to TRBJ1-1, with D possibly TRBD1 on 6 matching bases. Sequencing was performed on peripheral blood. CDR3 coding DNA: TGCGCCAGCAGCCACGGGTGGGGGGGCGACACTGAAGCTTTCTTT. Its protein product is CASSHGWGGDTEAFF.